This T cell receptor beta chain was captured by sequencing in a study of regulatory T cells in long-lasting Graves disease. This CDR3 region has 13 residues. Germline values: CDR1 DFQATT, CDR2 SNEGSKA (reference sequence). The V segment lost 6 bases and the J segment 3 bases; nucleotides outside the gene matches: 5. Library construction for TCR beta used iRepertoire HTBI primers and Arm-PCR of CDR3 regions. TCRdb re-analysed the multiplex PCR reads in MiXCR, keeping a single row per CDR3 protein. The sample includes around 460,000 distinct CDR3 sequences, around a fifth of them seen just once. The time point is: persistent/refractory GD, antithyroid drugs over 5 years with positive TRAb. PBMC-derived RNA was used for the TCR library.

The starting material was peripheral blood mononuclear cells (PBMCs), obtained when the disease was refractory, from a patient treated with antithyroid drugs. The source is a female donor with Graves disease. This rearrangement joins TRBV20-1 to TRBJ1-2, with 9 positions matching TRBD1. The CDR3 loop reads CSAKTGGYYGYTF. The CDR3 nucleotides read TGCAGTGCGAAGACAGGGGGATACTATGGCTACACCTTC.